These 30 T cell receptor beta chains originate from one sample sequenced in a study of OX40 agonist ivuxolimab in advanced cancers. Preparation of the library involved the immunoSEQ multiplex PCR assay. TCRdb took this table from immuneACCESS and kept in-frame rearrangements with V and J called. Such tables lack part of the clones; where checked against another copy, unresolved V genes explain under half of the gap, and the rest is unexplained. For this sample there are approximately 77,000 clones; over 75% appear just once. About 7% of the sample is in the top ten clones. The specimen was CD4+ or CD8+ T cells sorted from blood, collected in a trial of the OX40 agonist ivuxolimab. These receptors were taken from an adult with an advanced solid tumor such as melanoma, head and neck, liver or kidney cancer.

The CDR3 bases are TGTGCCAGCAGCGTAGAACTAGCGGGAAGGGGTCAAGAGACCCAGTACTTC. Translated: CASSVELAGRGQETQYF. The chain is built from TRBV9 and TRBJ2-5; 10 nucleotides match TRBD2. CDR1 and CDR2 (germline): SGDLS, YYNGEE. The junction had 7 bases not matched to a gene; V was cut back by 0 bases and J by 2 bases. This CDR3 contains 17 residues.

V gene TRBV10-2 combines with J gene TRBJ1-2, with D possibly matching TRBD1 (5 bases). Trimming pared 3 bases from V and 8 bases from J, leaving 13 bases between. The CDR3 extends over 13 amino acids. In germline, CDR1 is WSHSY, CDR2 SAAADI. The CDR3 region is CASSDARAGGYTF. The CDR3 coding sequence is TGCGCCAGCAGTGACGCCAGGGCTGGAGGCTACACCTTC.

This chain connects TRBV28 to TRBJ2-1, with 8 nucleotides matching TRBD2. The CDR3 contains 15 residues. In germline, CDR1 is MDHEN, CDR2 SYDVKM. The trim removed 1 base at V and 7 bases at J, leaving 6 bases unmatched. This CDR3 reads CASSLYYGGGNEQFF. As DNA, the CDR3 is TGTGCCAGCAGTTTATACTACGGGGGGGGTAATGAGCAGTTCTTC.

This clone was counted only a few times. The V and J genes are TRBV29-1 and TRBJ1-1; D gene ambiguous. This CDR3 comprises 13 residues. V was trimmed by 3 bases and J by 1 base, leaving 9 bases between them. Germline-derived CDR1 and CDR2 are SQVTM and ANQGSEA. The CDR3 here is CSVDGLRNTEAFF. CDR3 coding DNA: TGCAGCGTTGATGGGTTGAGGAACACTGAAGCTTTCTTT. Full variable domain (remainder filled in from reference TRBV29-1 and TRBJ1-1): SAVISQKPSRDICQRGTSLTIQCQVDSQVTMMFWYRQQPGQSLTLIATANQGSEATYESGFVIDKFPISRPNLTFSTLTVSNMSPEDSSIYLCSVDGLRNTEAFFGQGTRLTVV.

The chain couples TRBV19 to TRBJ2-5, with 8 positions matching TRBD1. The germline gives CDR1 LNHDA, CDR2 SQIVND (reference sequence). CDR3 size: 15 residues. Trimming at V came to 3 bases and at J to 4 bases, leaving 7 bases not matched to a gene. CDR3 protein: CASSIAGGASETQYF. Here the CDR3 DNA reads TGTGCCAGTAGTATCGCAGGGGGCGCATCAGAGACCCAGTACTTC.

This clone was counted between two and nine times. This rearrangement joins TRBV11-3 to TRBJ2-2; 8 bases fit TRBD1. The CDR3 extends over 15 amino acids. Germline CDR1 SGHNT, CDR2 YENEEA. V trimming: 5 bases; J trimming: 6 bases; junction bases outside the gene matches: 8. The CDR3 loop is CASSTRQGRSGELFF. DNA of the CDR3: TGTGCCAGCAGCACTCGACAGGGGAGGTCCGGGGAGCTGTTTTTT.

This chain joins TRBV19 and TRBJ1-1; TRBD1 matches 11 bases. V shed 5 bases and J 6 bases; nucleotides not matched to a gene: 8. CDR1 LNHDA and CDR2 SQIVND come from the germline V gene (reference sequence). The CDR3 length is 15 residues. For the CDR3, the DNA is TGTGCCAGTAGTGGCCGGACAGGGGGCTTCCCTGAAGCTTTCTTT. Amino acid sequence: CASSGRTGGFPEAFF.

This clone was counted only a few times. V and J are TRBV18 and TRBJ1-5; D is perhaps TRBD1 (5 bases). The CDR3 has 16 residues. Germline-derived CDR1 and CDR2 are KGHSH and LQKENI. Trimming took 2 bases from V and 0 from J, leaving 11 bases between them. The CDR3 bases are TGTGCCAGCTCACCAACCGGGACCCGTAGCAATCAGCCCCAGCATTTT. This encodes CASSPTGTRSNQPQHF.

The CDR3 coding sequence is TGCGCCAGCGGGGGGAGGGTCCTTAGCGGGAGGACGGCCTACGAGCAGTACTTC. It translates to CASGGRVLSGRTAYEQYF. V and J are TRBV10-1 and TRBJ2-7; 10 bases match TRBD2. J gave up 2 bases and V 8 bases, and 18 bases lay outside the gene matches. Germline V gives CDR1 WNHNN, CDR2 SYGVQD (reference sequence). CDR3 length: 18 amino acids.

The chain links TRBV18 to TRBJ2-7; unclear D gene. Trimming cost V 3 bases and J 2 bases, with 8 bases left between them. The CDR3 is 13 residues long. Germline V gene sequence: CDR1 KGHSH, CDR2 LQKENI. Here the CDR3 reads CASSPVNAYEQYF. The CDR3 region has the DNA TGTGCCAGCTCACCTGTGAATGCCTACGAGCAGTACTTC.

The chain employs TRBV23-1 and TRBJ1-5; D is unclear. TRBV23-1 is flagged as an ORF with uncertain function. The CDR3 contains 15 residues. Trimming left V 2 bases short and J 5 bases short, with 13 bases between. In nucleotides, the CDR3 is TGCGCCAGCAGTCAAGGACCGCTGATTTATCAGCCCCAGCATTTT. This encodes CASSQGPLIYQPQHF.

The gene calls are TRBV5-6 and TRBJ2-2; the match to TRBD2 covers 11 bases. This CDR3 spans 16 amino acids. With V trimmed by 4 bases and J by 5 bases, 7 bases remained unmatched. Per the germline V gene, CDR1 is SGHDT and CDR2 is YYEEEE. CDR3 nucleotide sequence: TGTGCCAGCAGCGGAGTAGCGGGAGGGTGGACCGGGGAGCTGTTTTTT. Translating gives CASSGVAGGWTGELFF.

The chain recombines TRBV9 with TRBJ2-1; D is undetermined. Looked up from germline, CDR1 is SGDLS and CDR2 is YYNGEE. The CDR3 sequence is 15 residues long. Trimming removed 0 bases at V and 3 bases at J, with 10 bases between. The CDR3 coding sequence is TGTGCCAGCAGCGTAGATCCCGCCCTCTACAATGAGCAGTTCTTC. This sequence encodes CASSVDPALYNEQFF.

The rearrangement joins TRBV7-2 to TRBJ1-2; 11 bases agree with TRBD1. Unmatched junction bases numbered 6, after V lost 5 bases and J lost 7 bases. This CDR3 spans 14 amino acids. The germline V gene has CDR1 SGHTA and CDR2 FQGNSA. The CDR3 DNA follows: TGTGCCAGCAGCCCCGGGACAGGGGGGGGTGGCTACACCTTC. Protein product: CASSPGTGGGGYTF.

With regard to this clone: Its ends do not fully match the called genes, so a read error is possible. Different DNA sequences within this sample yield the same CDR3. CDR3 in amino acids: CASSILAGNTGELFF. The DNA of the CDR3 is TGTGCCAGCAGCATACTAGCGGGTAACACCGGGGAGCTGTTTTTC. The J gene is TRBJ2-2, the V gene TRBV27; 9 bases agree with TRBD2. This CDR3 has 15 amino acids. Germline CDR1 and CDR2: MNHEY and SMNVEV (reference sequence).

This chain links TRBV5-1 with TRBJ2-1; 10 bases agree with TRBD2. Germline CDR1 SGHRS, CDR2 YFSETQ. The length of the CDR3 is 16 residues. V lost 0 bases to trimming and J lost 8 bases; unmatched junction nucleotides: 8. Here the CDR3 DNA reads TGCGCCAGCAGCTTGGTGTTAGCGGGAGGTTTCGATGAGCAGTTCTTC. Protein: CASSLVLAGGFDEQFF.

The rearrangement links TRBV7-9 to TRBJ1-4, with 9 bases lining up with TRBD1. The CDR3 loop spans 15 amino acids. The germline CDR1 and CDR2 sequences are SEHNR and FQNEAQ (reference sequence). The junction had 9 bases not matched to a gene; V was cut back by 6 bases and J by 7 bases. The CDR3 nucleotides are TGTGCCAGCAGTCGAGGTGGACAGGGGCGTGAAAAACTGTTTTTT. Protein product: CASSRGGQGREKLFF.

The table lists this clone with a count of one. This sequence joins TRBV2 and TRBJ1-1; unclear D gene. Between the trimmed V and J ends, which lost 4 bases and 0 bases, there was a span of 15 bases. CDR1 and CDR2 from the germline V gene are SNHLY and FYNNEI. The CDR3 is 16 residues long. The CDR3 spells CASSAGMMGVNTEAFF. The CDR3 nucleotides read TGTGCCAGCAGTGCGGGGATGATGGGAGTGAACACTGAAGCTTTCTTT.

This sequence joins TRBV28 and TRBJ1-1; D is unresolved. The length of the CDR3 is 14 residues. CDR1 and CDR2 (germline): MDHEN, SYDVKM. Between the trimmed V and J ends, which lost 4 bases and 0 bases, there was a span of 9 bases. The CDR3 DNA follows: TGTGCCAGCAGTTCACCTCCCGTGAACACTGAAGCTTTCTTT. Its protein product is CASSSPPVNTEAFF.

V usage is TRBV5-4 and J usage is TRBJ2-1; D may match TRBD1 or TRBD2 (6 bases each). V shed 3 bases and J shed 10 bases, with 23 bases lying between them. CDR1 is SGHNT, CDR2 YYREEE, per germline (reference sequence). The length of the CDR3 is 16 residues. CDR3 protein: CASSSPGGRAPLEQFF. Written as DNA, the CDR3 is TGTGCCAGCAGCTCGCCTGGGGGGCGGGCCCCCCTGGAGCAGTTCTTC.

The CDR3 nucleotides read TGTGCCAGCAGTTATGGGGCTAGTATCAATGAGCAGTTCTTC. It is translated as CASSYGASINEQFF. The gene calls are TRBV6-6 and TRBJ2-1; D might be TRBD1 (5 bases). V was pared by 3 bases and J by 6 bases, with 12 bases between. Germline assignment: CDR1 MNHNY and CDR2 SVGAGI (reference sequence). This CDR3 comprises 14 residues.

The J gene is TRBJ2-5, the V gene TRBV10-3, with 8 bases identical to TRBD2. The tail of the sequence fits TRBJ2-7 better, so the J call may be wrong. This CDR3 is built from 14 residues. Germline V gene data show CDR1 as ENHRY and CDR2 as SYGVKD. CDR3 bases: TGTGCCATCAGTGAACGGGAGGGAACCTACGAGCAGTACTTC. This gives the protein CAISEREGTYEQYF.

Many counts were recorded for this clone. The V and J genes are TRBV10-3 and TRBJ1-1; TRBD1 might be the D (5 bases). Germline-derived CDR1 and CDR2 are ENHRY and SYGVKD. The V end lost 3 bases, the J end lost 1 base, and 9 bases lay between the germline ends. CDR3 size: 14 residues. In DNA form, the CDR3 reads TGTGCCATCAGTGAACCCGGGGGGAACACTGAAGCTTTCTTT. As protein: CAISEPGGNTEAFF.

V gene TRBV30 combines with J gene TRBJ1-1, with a possible D match to TRBD1 (6 bases). The germline CDR1 and CDR2 sequences are GTSNPN and SVGIG (reference sequence). V lost 0 bases, J lost 5 bases, and 13 bases lay in between. The CDR3 extends over 14 amino acids. The CDR3 DNA follows: TGTGCCTGGAGTGTAACGGGGGGCTTGACTGAAGCTTTCTTT. Amino acid sequence: CAWSVTGGLTEAFF. Full variable domain (outside the CDR3, taken from reference TRBV30 and TRBJ1-1): SQTIHQWPATLVQPVGSPLSLECTVEGTSNPNLYWYRQAAGRGLQLLFYSVGIGQISSEVPQNLSASRPQDRQFILSSKKLLLSDSGFYLCAWSVTGGLTEAFFGQGTRLTVV.

This chain links TRBV9 with TRBJ1-4; no clear D. Trimming pared 0 bases from V and 1 base from J, leaving 10 bases between. Germline V CDR1 and CDR2: SGDLS, YYNGEE. The CDR3 totals 16 residues. CDR3 sequence (DNA): TGTGCCAGCAGCGTAGGTCCGGCGGTAACTAATGAAAAACTGTTTTTT. Protein product: CASSVGPAVTNEKLFF.

The V and J genes are TRBV19 and TRBJ2-1, with 9 nucleotides matching TRBD2. CDR3 length equals 16 residues. CDR1 and CDR2 (germline): LNHDA, SQIVND (reference sequence). With V trimmed by 1 base and J by 8 bases, 9 bases remained unmatched. The CDR3 spells CASSIGSAGGSHEQFF. DNA for the CDR3: TGTGCCAGTAGTATAGGCTCGGCGGGAGGGTCCCATGAGCAGTTCTTC. Based on the CDR3 plus reference TRBV19 and TRBJ2-1, the full variable domain is DGGITQSPKYLFRKEGQNVTLSCEQNLNHDAMYWYRQDPGQGLRLIYYSQIVNDFQKGDIAEGYSVSREKKESFPLTVTSAQKNPTAFYLCASSIGSAGGSHEQFFGPGTRLTVL.

The rearrangement links TRBV9 to TRBJ1-2; D might be TRBD1 (6 bases). V shed 1 base and J shed 6 bases, with 22 bases lying between them. Germline V CDR1 and CDR2: SGDLS, YYNGEE. The CDR3 totals 17 residues. CDR3 region: CASSVTKAGPDSHGYTF. CDR3 nucleotides: TGTGCCAGCAGCGTAACAAAGGCTGGACCGGACAGTCATGGCTACACCTTC.

J is TRBJ1-2 and V is TRBV6-6, with D hard to call. The CDR3 runs 12 residues. Trimming cost V 7 bases and J 4 bases, with 10 bases left between them. Germline-derived CDR1 and CDR2 are MNHNY and SVGAGI (reference sequence). CDR3 amino acids: CASKTELYGYTF. CDR3 DNA: TGTGCCAGCAAGACCGAGCTCTATGGCTACACCTTC.

The chain combines TRBV7-2 with TRBJ2-1; D call uncertain. V was cut by 1 base and J by 9 bases, with 13 bases left in between. Per the germline V gene, CDR1 is SGHTA and CDR2 is FQGNSA. CDR3 size: 14 residues. In DNA form, the CDR3 reads TGTGCCAGCAGCTTAGACAGCCCTTTTACTGAGCAGTTCTTC. Amino acids: CASSLDSPFTEQFF.

There are a few counts of this clone. This sequence joins TRBV7-2 and TRBJ1-3; D may be TRBD1 (5 bases). Trimming pared 8 bases from V and 0 bases from J, leaving 17 bases between. There are 16 residues in the CDR3. The germline V gene encodes CDR1 SGHTA and CDR2 FQGNSA. CDR3: CASGAGVQGSGNTIYF. The CDR3 nucleotides read TGTGCCAGCGGGGCGGGGGTTCAGGGCTCTGGAAACACCATATATTTT.